Many counts were recorded for the clone carrying this TCR beta chain. Its matching antigen is unknown. Per the germline V gene, CDR1 is SGHVS and CDR2 is FNYEAQ. The CDR3 totals 14 residues. Trimming pared 1 base from V and 7 bases from J, leaving 11 bases between. The sample is drawn from a study of neurological immune-mediated disorders. Synthesis of cDNA used 5'RACE (with 10-nucleotide random UMIs). Via MiXCR, TCRdb re-called the 5' RACE reads, giving one row per CDR3 protein. This table has roughly 67,000 distinct CDR3 sequences, about 4% appearing once. Study results and limitations: No link was found between any clinical or MRI feature and the multiple sclerosis repertoire cluster. The study phylogenetically grouped the repertoires of 18 of 34 multiple sclerosis patients into one related-CDR3 cluster, a possible signature. The absence of shared CDR3 amino acid sequences among expanded clones across subjects suggests private repertoires in all groups.

The source material was PBMCs. The chain combines TRBV7-6 with TRBJ1-5; unclear D gene. The TCR was taken from a man aged 45-60 years with multiple sclerosis. The CDR3 bases are TGTGCCAGCAGCTTAGATGGTACCGGACAGCCCCAGCATTTT. As protein: CASSLDGTGQPQHF.